Below, 10 T cell receptor beta chains from the same sample are listed, as sequenced in a study of early T cells in non-severe SARS-CoV-2 infection (dated by TCRdb to about 2021). The library was generated by 5' RACE. These reads were obtained on a NextSeq 500. Clones were called with MiXCR by TCRdb after fastp trimmed the public reads at Q25, and only in-frame beta chains were retained. Each CDR3 protein gets just one entry, which takes the most common genes and DNA from the rows behind it. The sample table holds tens of thousands of distinct CDR3 sequences, of which 16% were seen once. The ten largest clones capture about 5% of the sample. The sample was whole blood, taken at baseline. The receptors derive from an adult who was a healthcare worker with PCR-confirmed SARS-CoV-2 infection or an uninfected control (not recorded which).

This clonotype came up many times. The rearrangement uses TRBV30 and TRBJ1-6; 9 bases match TRBD1. Per germline, CDR1 GTSNPN and CDR2 SVGIG (reference sequence). CDR3 length equals 14 residues. Trimming at V came to 4 bases and at J to 9 bases, leaving 7 bases not matched to a gene. The CDR3 DNA reads TGTGCCTGGAAAACCGGGACAGGGAGTTCACCCCTCCACTTT. This gives the protein CAWKTGTGSSPLHF.

The chain uses TRBV12-3 or TRBV12-4 and TRBJ2-7; the D gene is possibly TRBD2 (5 bases). The CDR3 is 13 amino acids. V lost 2 bases to trimming and J lost 1 base, with 6 bases between them. Here the CDR3 DNA reads TGTGCCAGCAGTTTAACGGGATCCTACGAGCAGTACTTC. It yields the protein CASSLTGSYEQYF.

This clonotype was seen more than once but under ten times. The gene calls are TRBV3-1 and TRBJ1-1; the D is unclear. This CDR3 has 14 residues. Germline V gene data show CDR1 as LGHDT and CDR2 as YNNKEL (reference sequence). V dropped 0 bases and J dropped 12 bases, with 17 bases sitting between them. This CDR3 is CASSQEVGWKVSFF. CDR3 nucleotides: TGTGCCAGCAGCCAAGAAGTGGGCTGGAAGGTGTCTTTCTTT.

This clonotype was seen a handful of times. The J gene is TRBJ2-7, the V gene TRBV20-1; TRBD1 is a possible D gene (6 bases). V lost 3 bases and J 2 bases, leaving 14 bases between the germline ends. The CDR3 is 14 residues long. Germline-derived CDR1 and CDR2 are DFQATT and SNEGSKA (reference sequence). In DNA form, the CDR3 reads TGCAGTGCTAGTAAGGAGTGGGGGCCCTACGAGCAGTACTTC. Translation: CSASKEWGPYEQYF.

This clonotype occurred a few times. The chain employs TRBV2 and TRBJ2-3, with 9 bases identical to TRBD2. Unmatched junction bases numbered 8, after V lost 7 bases and J lost 0 bases. Germline assignment: CDR1 SNHLY and CDR2 FYNNEI. The CDR3 is 16 amino acids. The CDR3 sequence is CASTGGRARSTDTQYF. The DNA for the CDR3 is TGTGCCAGCACCGGCGGGAGGGCCAGGAGCACAGATACGCAGTATTTT.

The CDR3 sequence is CASSTRTIHRISTDTQYF. DNA for the CDR3: TGCGCCAGCAGCACAAGGACGATTCACAGGATCAGCACAGATACGCAGTATTTT. The chain is built from TRBV4-1 and TRBJ2-3, with a weak D call TRBD1 (5 bases). Looked up from germline, CDR1 is MGHRA and CDR2 is YSYEKL. Trimming stripped 5 bases from V and 0 bases from J, with 21 bases between. CDR3 length: 18 amino acids.

This clonotype appeared a few times. The rearrangement joins TRBV27 to TRBJ2-3; no clear D gene. Germline loops: CDR1 MNHEY, CDR2 SMNVEV (reference sequence). The germline V and J ends were trimmed by 0 bases and 2 bases, with 6 bases remaining between them. The CDR3 totals 14 residues. The CDR3 protein is CASSLSLSTDTQYF. The CDR3 coding sequence is TGTGCCAGCAGTTTATCTTTGTCCACAGATACGCAGTATTTT.

The rearrangement links TRBV20-1 to TRBJ1-2; 8 nucleotides align to TRBD1. The CDR3 is made up of 12 amino acids. V lost 6 bases and J lost 4; bases outside the gene matches: 4. The germline V gene encodes CDR1 DFQATT and CDR2 SNEGSKA (reference sequence). The CDR3 loop reads CSADRGGYGYTF. Here the CDR3 DNA reads TGCAGTGCAGACAGGGGCGGCTATGGCTACACCTTC.

This chain joins TRBV3-1 and TRBJ2-3, with 7 bases that match TRBD2. V dropped 2 bases and J dropped 1; count of bases not matched to a gene: 3. Germline CDR1 LGHDT, CDR2 YNNKEL (reference sequence). This CDR3 contains 15 residues. CDR3 sequence: CASSQQLAGTDTQYF. Here the CDR3 DNA reads TGTGCCAGCAGCCAACAGCTAGCGGGCACAGATACGCAGTATTTT.

The genes are TRBV12-3 or TRBV12-4 and TRBJ2-2; 8 nucleotides align to TRBD2. The CDR3 totals 16 residues. Unmatched junction bases numbered 14, after V lost 5 bases and J lost 9 bases. DNA of the CDR3: TGTGCCAGCAGTGAACCCGGGACTAGTTCTGGTAGGGAGCTGTTTTTT. It specifies CASSEPGTSSGRELFF.